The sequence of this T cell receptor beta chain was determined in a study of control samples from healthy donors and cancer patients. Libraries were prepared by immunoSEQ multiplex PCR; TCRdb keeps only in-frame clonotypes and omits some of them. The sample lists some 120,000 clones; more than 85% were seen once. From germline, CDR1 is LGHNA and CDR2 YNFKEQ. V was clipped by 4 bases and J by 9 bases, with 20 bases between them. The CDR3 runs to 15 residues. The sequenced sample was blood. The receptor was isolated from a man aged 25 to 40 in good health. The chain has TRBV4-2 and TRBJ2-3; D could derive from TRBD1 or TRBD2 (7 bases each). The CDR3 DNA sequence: TGTGCCAGCAGCCGCCCAGGGGGGGCTTCGATAACGCAGTATTTT. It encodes CASSRPGGASITQYF.